The 27 T cell receptor beta chains in this list originate from one sample, sequenced in a study of T-cell reconstitution after alpha-beta-depleted transplantation in children. Preparation of the TCRbeta library involved a method that used unique molecular identifiers. A single record per CDR3 protein comes from TCRdb applying MiXCR to the PCR reads. The sample lists over 450,000 distinct CDR3 sequences, under 12% seen once, with around 2% in the top ten. The specimen was PBMCs, collected before TCRalphabeta/CD19-depleted stem cell transplant. The receptors derive from a child younger than 10 with inherited bone marrow failure, due to receive a stem cell transplant.

The table lists this clonotype with many counts. This rearrangement joins TRBV6-5 to TRBJ1-2; no firm D call. This CDR3 has 14 residues. Trimming pared 1 base from V and 4 bases from J, leaving 10 bases between. Germline lookup yields CDR1 MNHEY and CDR2 SVGAGI. The CDR3 bases are TGTGCCAGCAGTTACTACGGTTCTGGCTATGGCTACACCTTC. Translation: CASSYYGSGYGYTF.

This clonotype was seen repeatedly, ten times or more. The V gene is TRBV5-1, the J gene TRBJ1-3, with D maybe TRBD1 (5 bases). The germline gives CDR1 SGHRS, CDR2 YFSETQ. This CDR3 is built from 16 residues. Trimming shortened V by 0 bases and J by 4 bases, and 14 bases separated the two germline ends. Here the CDR3 reads CASSLGGRVTGNTIYF. For the CDR3, the DNA is TGCGCCAGCAGCTTGGGCGGCAGGGTAACGGGAAACACCATATATTTT. Filled out from reference TRBV5-1 and TRBJ1-3, the complete variable domain reads KAGVTQTPRYLIKTRGQQVTLSCSPISGHRSVSWYQQTPGQGLQFLFEYFSETQRNKGNFPGRFSGRQFSNSRSEMNVSTLELGDSALYLCASSLGGRVTGNTIYFGEGSWLTVV.

To note about this clonotype: This sequence may be a read error, since a much larger clone differs from it by one base. This chain joins TRBV15 and TRBJ2-7; possible D gene TRBD2, 6 bases. This CDR3 has 14 residues. Germline CDR1 reads LNHNV; CDR2 reads YYDKDF (reference sequence). Trimming removed 5 bases at V and 4 bases at J, with 15 bases between. The CDR3 loop reads CATSDRGNSYEQYF. The CDR3 nucleotides read TGTGCCACCAGCGACCGGGGGAACTCTTACGAGCAGTACTTC.

To note about this clonotype: This sequence may be a read error, since a much larger clone differs from it by one base. CDR3 amino acids: CASTLNPGTSVYNGQFF. The CDR3 DNA reads TGTGCCAGCACCCTTAACCCAGGGACTAGCGTGTACAATGGGCAGTTCTTC. The chain has TRBV6-2 or TRBV6-3 and TRBJ2-1; 10 bases agree with TRBD2. The CDR3 has 17 amino acids. Germline values: CDR1 MNHEY, CDR2 SVGEGT.

There are a few counts of this clonotype. This rearrangement joins TRBV27 to TRBJ2-3; D remains ambiguous. Germline assignment: CDR1 MNHEY and CDR2 SMNVEV (reference sequence). This CDR3 is built from 16 residues. V lost 4 bases and J 2 bases, leaving 16 bases between the germline ends. The CDR3 region is CASSSQWHPLTDTQYF. The DNA for the CDR3 is TGTGCCAGCAGTTCACAATGGCACCCGCTCACAGATACGCAGTATTTT.

In its sample, this clonotype was seen many times. V usage is TRBV11-2 and J usage is TRBJ1-5; D not resolved. The germline gives CDR1 SGHAT, CDR2 FQNNGV. V shed 4 bases and J shed 2 bases, with 6 bases lying between them. This CDR3 spans 13 amino acids. CDR3 DNA: TGTGCCAGCAGCTACACGGGCAATCAGCCCCAGCATTTT. Translating it yields CASSYTGNQPQHF.

This clonotype was observed many times. J is TRBJ2-2 and V is TRBV28; a possible D gene is TRBD1 (6 bases). The CDR3 has 15 residues. CDR1 and CDR2 (germline): MDHEN, SYDVKM. V shed 6 bases and J shed 5 bases, with 16 bases lying between them. The CDR3: CASSNPDRATGELFF. In DNA form, the CDR3 reads TGTGCCAGCAGCAATCCGGACAGAGCGACCGGGGAGCTGTTTTTT. Drawing the rest from reference TRBV28 and TRBJ2-2, the complete variable domain is DVKVTQSSRYLVKRTGEKVFLECVQDMDHENMFWYRQDPGLGLRLIYFSYDVKMKEKGDIPEGYSVSREKKERFSLILESASTNQTSMYLCASSNPDRATGELFFGEGSRLTVL.

This clonotype was observed many times. This chain connects TRBV5-1 to TRBJ2-1; 9 bases agree with TRBD2. Unmatched junction bases numbered 5, after V lost 3 bases and J lost 4 bases. The CDR3 has 15 residues. The V gene's germline CDR1 is SGHRS and CDR2 YFSETQ. The CDR3 nucleotides are TGCGCCAGCAGCTCGGGACTAGCAGAATACAATGAGCAGTTCTTC. This sequence encodes CASSSGLAEYNEQFF.

This sequence joins TRBV6-2 or TRBV6-3 and TRBJ1-5, with no clear D. The germline V gene encodes CDR1 MNHEY and CDR2 SVGEGT. The CDR3 is 15 amino acids. V dropped 2 bases and J dropped 3 bases, with 11 bases sitting between them. The CDR3 reads CASSYRGRDNQPQHF. The CDR3 DNA follows: TGTGCCAGCAGTTACAGAGGAAGGGACAATCAGCCCCAGCATTTT.

This clonotype was observed a handful of times. The V call is TRBV5-4, the J call TRBJ2-1, with TRBD2 matching 12 bases. The CDR3 sequence is 15 residues long. CDR1 and CDR2 (germline): SGHNT, YYREEE (reference sequence). V dropped 3 bases and J dropped 5; count of bases not matched to a gene: 3. For the CDR3, the DNA is TGTGCCAGCAGCTGGAGACTAGCGGGAGACAATGAGCAGTTCTTC. Its translation is CASSWRLAGDNEQFF.

This clonotype was counted at least ten times. The chain links TRBV29-1 to TRBJ2-7; D not certain. V lost 4 bases, J lost 7 bases, and 23 bases lay in between. The CDR3 length is 15 residues. Germline loops: CDR1 SQVTM, CDR2 ANQGSEA. DNA of the CDR3: TGCAGCGTTGGTTGGTCGGCCTCACCAAATTTGGAGCAGTACTTC. It yields the protein CSVGWSASPNLEQYF.

As regards this clonotype: Since a much larger clone is just one base distant, this may be a read error. V and J are TRBV29-1 and TRBJ2-5; D is undetermined. Between the trimmed V and J ends, which lost 3 bases and 1 base, there was a span of 6 bases. Per germline, CDR1 SQVTM and CDR2 ANQGSEA. The CDR3 spans 12 residues. The CDR3 DNA reads as TGCAGCGTTGAGGCAGCCCAAGAGACCCAGTACTTC. Residues: CSVEAAQETQYF.

This clonotype was recorded many times. The chain carries TRBV9 and TRBJ2-1; D possibly matches TRBD1 or TRBD2 (5 bases each). The CDR3 length is 14 residues. Germline CDR1 and CDR2: SGDLS and YYNGEE. Between the trimmed V and J ends, which lost 6 bases and 1 base, there was a span of 11 bases. CDR3 in DNA: TGTGCCAGCAATCCAGGGAGTTCCTACAATGAGCAGTTCTTC. Protein: CASNPGSSYNEQFF.

This clonotype came up many times. This chain links TRBV15 with TRBJ2-1, with 10 bases matching TRBD2. Trimming removed 2 bases from V and 14 bases from J; junction bases left unmatched: 3. The CDR3 is 12 residues long. CDR1 is LNHNV and CDR2 is YYDKDF in the germline V gene (reference sequence). The CDR3: CATSRPSGREFF. The CDR3 DNA follows: TGTGCCACCAGCAGACCGAGCGGGAGGGAGTTCTTC.

This clonotype was observed many times. The genes are TRBV7-9 and TRBJ1-3; D gene ambiguous. CDR3 length equals 15 residues. In germline, CDR1 is SEHNR, CDR2 FQNEAQ (reference sequence). Between the trimmed V and J ends, which lost 5 bases and 0 bases, there was a span of 11 bases. The CDR3 nucleotides read TGTGCCAGCAGCCATCAAATCTACTCTGGAAACACCATATATTTT. Its translation: CASSHQIYSGNTIYF.

This clonotype was found many times. The chain joins TRBV6-5 to TRBJ2-7; D is perhaps TRBD2 (6 bases). CDR3 length: 14 residues. V lost 7 bases and J lost 8, with 21 bases in between. The germline gives CDR1 MNHEY, CDR2 SVGAGI. The CDR3 loop is CASKTPGLTDQQYF. CDR3 in DNA: TGTGCCAGCAAGACCCCGGGACTGACTGACCAGCAGTACTTC.

This clonotype was counted between two and nine times. The rearrangement links TRBV4-2 to TRBJ2-7, with 8 bases that match TRBD2. Germline V gene data show CDR1 as LGHNA and CDR2 as YNFKEQ. J lost 2 bases, V lost 0 bases, and 9 bases had no gene match. This CDR3 is built from 17 residues. The CDR3 bases are TGTGCCAGCAGCCAAGAATCCGGACTAGCCGCAACCTACGAGCAGTACTTC. Amino acids: CASSQESGLAATYEQYF.

The chain uses TRBV4-3 and TRBJ2-1; TRBD1 matches at 9 bases. V dropped 8 bases and J dropped 7; count of bases not matched to a gene: 9. This CDR3 has 14 amino acids. Germline CDR1 reads LGHNA; CDR2 reads YSLEER. The CDR3 protein is CASGEDRGANEQFF. The CDR3 nucleotides are TGCGCCAGCGGGGAAGACAGGGGGGCGAATGAGCAGTTCTTC.

This clonotype occurred many times. The gene calls are TRBV29-1 and TRBJ2-1; D not certain. Germline CDR1 is SQVTM and CDR2 is ANQGSEA. This CDR3 is 12 amino acids long. The ends were cut back, 2 bases at V and 8 bases at J, with 10 bases in the middle. This chain's CDR3 is CSVEWASDEQFF. Here the CDR3 DNA reads TGCAGCGTTGAATGGGCTTCGGATGAGCAGTTCTTC.

This clonotype has a count of ten or more. One end of the junction varies from germline; a read error may be responsible. V usage is TRBV5-1 and J usage is TRBJ2-7; D gene unclear. The germline V gene has CDR1 SGHRS and CDR2 YFSETQ. The CDR3 spans 10 residues. Here the CDR3 DNA reads TGTGCCAGCAGTTTATACGAGCAGTACTTC. This gives the protein CASSLYEQYF. The whole variable domain, filled in from reference TRBV5-1 and TRBJ2-7, reads KAGVTQTPRYLIKTRGQQVTLSCSPISGHRSVSWYQQTPGQGLQFLFEYFSETQRNKGNFPGRFSGRQFSNSRSEMNVSTLELGDSALYLCASSLYEQYFGPGTRLTVT.

This clonotype was seen repeatedly, ten times or more. This chain uses TRBV6-1 with TRBJ1-2, with 7 bases that match TRBD1. Trimming took 7 bases from V and 7 from J; bases not matched to a gene: 9. Per germline, CDR1 MNHNS and CDR2 SASEGT. The CDR3 extends over 13 amino acids. In DNA, the CDR3 is TGTGCCAGCACCTCAGGGGGGGCTGCTGGCTACACCTTC. Translation gives CASTSGGAAGYTF.

There are many counts of this clonotype. The chain uses TRBV12-3 or TRBV12-4 and TRBJ2-4; D is undetermined. Trimming stripped 3 bases from V and 0 bases from J, with 6 bases between. The CDR3 covers 14 residues. CDR3 DNA sequence: TGTGCCAGCAGTTTCGTGACAGCCAAAAACATTCAGTACTTC. This gives the protein CASSFVTAKNIQYF.

This clonotype was counted ten times or more. CDR3 region: CSAREPNTDTQYF. CDR3 coding DNA: TGCAGTGCTAGAGAACCAAACACAGATACGCAGTATTTT. The chain carries TRBV20-1 and TRBJ2-3; unclear D gene. The CDR3 sequence is 13 residues long. The V end lost 0 bases, the J end lost 2 bases, and 6 bases lay between the germline ends. CDR1 DFQATT and CDR2 SNEGSKA come from the germline V gene (reference sequence).

This clonotype was seen only a few times. This rearrangement joins TRBV30 to TRBJ2-2, with 8 nucleotides matching TRBD2. Germline assignment: CDR1 GTSNPN and CDR2 SVGIG (reference sequence). Trimming took 7 bases from V and 4 from J; bases not matched to a gene: 8. CDR3 size: 14 residues. The CDR3 bases are TGTGCCTCCCGGGGGGGTAGCCCCACCGGGGAGCTGTTTTTT. Its protein product is CASRGGSPTGELFF.

There are many counts of this clonotype. The chain uses TRBV7-9 and TRBJ2-5; 7 bases match TRBD1. The germline V gene has CDR1 SEHNR and CDR2 FQNEAQ (reference sequence). The V gene end was trimmed by 3 bases and the J gene end by 4 bases; junction bases not matched to a gene: 5. The CDR3 loop spans 14 amino acids. CDR3 DNA sequence: TGTGCCAGCAGCTTTGAGGGACAGAGAGAGACCCAGTACTTC. Translated: CASSFEGQRETQYF. The full variable domain, its missing parts supplied by reference TRBV7-9 and TRBJ2-5, is DTGVSQNPRHKITKRGQNVTFRCDPISEHNRLYWYRQTLGQGPEFLTYFQNEAQLEKSRLLSDRFSAERPKGSFSTLEIQRTEQGDSAMYLCASSFEGQRETQYFGPGTRLLVL.

This clonotype has only one observation. This chain connects TRBV5-4 to TRBJ2-4; D could derive from TRBD1 or TRBD2 (6 bases each). V was cut by 5 bases and J by 7 bases, with 13 bases left in between. Germline loops: CDR1 SGHNT, CDR2 YYREEE (reference sequence). CDR3 size: 13 residues. The CDR3 region is CASRGEGGNIQYF. The DNA of the CDR3 is TGTGCCAGCAGGGGAGAGGGGGGCAACATTCAGTACTTC.

This clonotype has a count of ten or more. The rearrangement uses TRBV5-5 and TRBJ2-1; D is uncertain. In germline, CDR1 is SGHKS, CDR2 YYEKEE (reference sequence). The CDR3 is 14 residues long. V was clipped by 1 base and J by 6 bases, with 11 bases between them. The CDR3 bases are TGTGCCAGCAGCTTGTCGGCAGGCCCCAATGAGCAGTTCTTC. Translated: CASSLSAGPNEQFF.